Below, 31 T cell receptor beta chains from the same sample are listed, as sequenced in a study of blood T cell repertoires in COVID-19. Assay: immunoSEQ multiplex PCR; the TCRdb copy retains only in-frame clones and omits some. Altogether more than 150,000 clones are present, around 87% being singletons, with the ten largest covering around 2.6%. The material sequenced was peripheral blood. These receptors came from a man aged 40-55 years with active or convalescent COVID-19.

The rearrangement uses TRBV27 and TRBJ1-5, with TRBD1 matching 11 bases. Germline V gene lookup returns CDR1 MNHEY and CDR2 SMNVEV (reference sequence). V lost 5 bases to trimming and J lost 5 bases; unmatched junction nucleotides: 8. The CDR3 is 16 amino acids. CDR3 amino acids: CASSPRRTGGDQPQHF. The DNA of the CDR3 is TGTGCCAGCAGTCCTCGTCGGACAGGGGGCGATCAGCCCCAGCATTTT.

This clone was seen once. The chain is built from TRBV15 and TRBJ2-5; TRBD1 might be the D (5 bases). Germline V gives CDR1 LNHNV, CDR2 YYDKDF (reference sequence). The CDR3 is 14 amino acids. V gave up 1 base and J gave up 3 bases, with 9 bases separating them. CDR3 region: CATSRGRREETQYF. CDR3 DNA sequence: TGTGCCACCAGCAGAGGTCGCAGGGAAGAGACCCAGTACTTC.

J is TRBJ2-3 and V is TRBV5-4; maybe TRBD2 (7 bases). The CDR3 has 14 amino acids. V was clipped by 6 bases and J by 1 base, with 12 bases between them. The germline V gene has CDR1 SGHNT and CDR2 YYREEE (reference sequence). CDR3 DNA sequence: TGTGCCAGCACCGCGGGGGCTCGCACAGATACGCAGTATTTT. It specifies CASTAGARTDTQYF.

This chain connects TRBV19 to TRBJ2-7; weak D call: TRBD1 (5 bases). CDR3 length: 15 amino acids. Trimming removed 0 bases from V and 2 bases from J, with 11 bases in between. CDR1 is LNHDA, CDR2 SQIVND, per germline (reference sequence). The CDR3 sequence is CASSIDSRDPYEQYF. Here the CDR3 DNA reads TGTGCCAGTAGTATAGATAGCAGGGATCCCTACGAGCAGTACTTC.

V gene TRBV5-5 combines with J gene TRBJ1-2, with 7 nucleotides matching TRBD1. The CDR3 spans 15 residues. The V gene's germline CDR1 is SGHKS and CDR2 YYEKEE (reference sequence). Trimming at V came to 4 bases and at J to 2 bases, leaving 8 bases not matched to a gene. The CDR3 region has the DNA TGTGCCAGCAGCCTATGGACAGGAGCCAACTATGGCTACACCTTC. Amino acids: CASSLWTGANYGYTF.

This clone was found once. CDR3 nucleotide sequence: TGTGCCAGCAGTTCGCTCCGAGGAGATCGAGACACTGAAGCTTTCTTT. This sequence encodes CASSSLRGDRDTEAFF. The chain joins TRBV6-5 to TRBJ1-1; D is undetermined. Germline V gene sequence: CDR1 MNHEY, CDR2 SVGAGI. The CDR3 is 16 amino acids. The ends were cut back, 4 bases at V and 3 bases at J, with 18 bases in the middle.

The chain carries TRBV9 and TRBJ1-2; D uncertain. Germline V CDR1 and CDR2: SGDLS, YYNGEE. V was trimmed by 4 bases and J by 10 bases, leaving 23 bases between them. This CDR3 contains 15 residues. The CDR3 reads CASSPPNLRNPSYTF. The CDR3 DNA follows: TGTGCCAGCAGCCCACCCAACCTACGAAATCCCTCCTACACCTTC.

The chain combines TRBV27 with TRBJ2-2, with 7 bases that match TRBD1. The CDR3 totals 14 residues. The germline V gene has CDR1 MNHEY and CDR2 SMNVEV (reference sequence). Germline trimming cut 5 bases from V and 5 bases from J; bases unmatched to any gene: 5. As DNA, the CDR3 is TGTGCCAGCAGTGCTTACAGGGGAACCGGGGAGCTGTTTTTT. Its translation is CASSAYRGTGELFF.

This rearrangement joins TRBV5-6 to TRBJ2-1; TRBD1 might be the D (6 bases). This CDR3 comprises 17 residues. V lost 1 base and J lost 0, with 14 bases in between. Germline V gene sequence: CDR1 SGHDT, CDR2 YYEEEE. CDR3 in DNA: TGTGCCAGCAGCTTGTTAAAGGGGGTCCTCTCCTACAATGAGCAGTTCTTC. Its translation: CASSLLKGVLSYNEQFF.

The chain uses TRBV7-9 and TRBJ2-2; the match to TRBD1 covers 8 bases. CDR3 length: 16 amino acids. J was trimmed by 0 bases and V by 5 bases; bases with no gene match: 5. Germline CDR1 and CDR2: SEHNR and FQNEAQ (reference sequence). CDR3 sequence reads: CASSPGTGTNTGELFF. The CDR3 nucleotides read TGTGCCAGCAGCCCGGGGACAGGAACGAACACCGGGGAGCTGTTTTTT. Full variable domain (rest looked up from reference TRBV7-9 and TRBJ2-2): DTGVSQNPRHKITKRGQNVTFRCDPISEHNRLYWYRQTLGQGPEFLTYFQNEAQLEKSRLLSDRFSAERPKGSFSTLEIQRTEQGDSAMYLCASSPGTGTNTGELFFGEGSRLTVL.

The V and J genes are TRBV6-5 and TRBJ1-1; the D is unclear. The CDR3 has 15 amino acids. Germline V gives CDR1 MNHEY, CDR2 SVGAGI. With 7 bases removed from V and 0 bases from J, the gap between germline ends came to 15 bases. CDR3 residues: CASTITGGLNTEAFF. The CDR3, as DNA: TGTGCCAGCACCATTACGGGTGGTCTGAACACTGAAGCTTTCTTT.

The chain recombines TRBV4-2 with TRBJ1-2; D may be TRBD1 (6 bases). With 0 bases removed from V and 4 bases from J, the gap between germline ends came to 12 bases. This CDR3 is 15 amino acids long. Germline-derived CDR1 and CDR2 are LGHNA and YNFKEQ. As DNA, the CDR3 is TGTGCCAGCAGCCAAGATCTCACAGGGTCCTATGGCTACACCTTC. It yields the protein CASSQDLTGSYGYTF.

The CDR3 sequence is CASSSPGDNSPLHF. The CDR3, as DNA: TGTGCCAGCAGTTCCCCGGGAGACAATTCACCCCTCCACTTT. The chain carries TRBV6-2 or TRBV6-3 and TRBJ1-6; D not resolved. Per germline, CDR1 MNHEY and CDR2 SVGEGT. V shed 4 bases and J shed 7 bases, with 11 bases lying between them. CDR3 length: 14 residues.

This chain uses TRBV7-9 with TRBJ2-7, with 8 bases that match TRBD1. In germline, CDR1 is SEHNR, CDR2 FQNEAQ (reference sequence). The CDR3 runs to 13 residues. The J segment lost 12 bases and the V segment lost 1 base, leaving 8 bases of the junction unmatched. This CDR3 is CASSLDQGARGYF. The CDR3 coding sequence is TGTGCCAGCAGCTTAGACCAGGGGGCACGTGGGTACTTC.

The V gene is TRBV14, the J gene TRBJ1-5; possibly TRBD1 for D (5 bases). There are 17 residues in the CDR3. The germline V and J ends were trimmed by 0 bases and 4 bases, with 16 bases remaining between them. Germline V gene sequence: CDR1 SGHDN, CDR2 FVKESK. CDR3 in amino acids: CASSQDGARKGNQPQHF. The DNA for the CDR3 is TGTGCCAGCAGCCAAGATGGGGCCCGGAAGGGTAATCAGCCCCAGCATTTT.

The V gene is TRBV27, the J gene TRBJ1-6, with a possible D match to TRBD1 (5 bases). The CDR3 is 16 amino acids. Germline loops: CDR1 MNHEY, CDR2 SMNVEV (reference sequence). Deletions cut 3 bases from V and 9 bases from J, with 18 bases between. CDR3 protein: CASSLGGVSRSSPLHF. CDR3 sequence (DNA): TGTGCCAGCAGTTTGGGGGGGGTTAGCAGGAGTTCACCCCTCCACTTT.

The table lists this clone with a count of one. This chain uses TRBV9 with TRBJ1-1; TRBD1 matches at 10 bases. From germline, CDR1 is SGDLS and CDR2 YYNGEE. This CDR3 has 21 residues. After removal of 2 bases from V and 1 base from J, the junction contained 20 bases not matched to a gene. Here the CDR3 reads CASSVSTGTGEEESRNTEAFF. The CDR3, as DNA: TGTGCCAGCAGCGTTTCTACCGGGACAGGGGAGGAAGAATCAAGGAACACTGAAGCTTTCTTT.

In this sample, this clone turned up a few times. The gene calls are TRBV30 and TRBJ1-3, with TRBD1 matching over 9 bases. The ends lost 2 bases at V and 4 bases at J; junction bases unmatched: 6. CDR1 and CDR2 (germline): GTSNPN, SVGIG (reference sequence). The CDR3 totals 15 residues. Written as DNA, the CDR3 is TGTGCCTGGAGTCGAACAGGGGGCTCAGGAAACACCATATATTTT. This sequence encodes CAWSRTGGSGNTIYF.

This clone was seen just once. The chain combines TRBV6-5 with TRBJ2-1; TRBD1 aligns across 9 bases. The germline V gene has CDR1 MNHEY and CDR2 SVGAGI. The CDR3 runs to 14 residues. V was clipped by 7 bases and J by 6 bases; unmatched bases: 7. Here the CDR3 DNA reads TGTGCCAGCATTCACAGGGGGCCACCCAATGAGCAGTTCTTC. Its protein product is CASIHRGPPNEQFF.

The rearrangement joins TRBV12-1 to TRBJ2-7; TRBD1, as called in the table, went unchecked against the DNA. TRBV12-1 is labeled a pseudogene. CDR3 length equals 13 residues. DNA of the CDR3: TGTGCCAGGCAGGACAGGGGGTCCAACGAGCAGTACTTC. The encoded protein is CARQDRGSNEQYF.

This chain links TRBV2 with TRBJ2-7, with 8 bases lining up with TRBD2. The CDR3 contains 18 residues. Unmatched junction bases numbered 20, after V lost 3 bases and J lost 7 bases. Germline loops: CDR1 SNHLY, CDR2 FYNNEI. The CDR3 nucleotides are TGTGCCAGCAGTGACGAGTCCGGGGGGGTGCCGCCGTTAGGAGAGCAGTACTTC. Protein product: CASSDESGGVPPLGEQYF. The full variable domain, completed using reference TRBV2 and TRBJ2-7, is EPEVTQTPSHQVTQMGQEVILRCVPISNHLYFYWYRQILGQKVEFLVSFYNNEISEKSEIFDDQFSVERPDGSNFTLKIRSTKLEDSAMYFCASSDESGGVPPLGEQYFGPGTRLTVT.

The chain has TRBV10-3 and TRBJ2-1, with D possibly being TRBD1 (6 bases). The V end lost 2 bases, the J end lost 5 bases, and 10 bases lay between the germline ends. The CDR3 contains 14 residues. The germline gives CDR1 ENHRY, CDR2 SYGVKD. The CDR3 spells CAISEPTGNNEQFF. The CDR3 coding sequence is TGTGCCATCAGTGAGCCAACAGGGAACAATGAGCAGTTCTTC.

V and J are TRBV9 and TRBJ1-3; no definite D call. CDR1 and CDR2 from the germline V gene are SGDLS and YYNGEE. The ends were cut back, 0 bases at V and 0 bases at J, with 13 bases in the middle. This CDR3 has 17 amino acids. The CDR3 coding sequence is TGTGCCAGCAGCGTAGGACTTCAGAAGTCCTCTGGAAACACCATATATTTT. This encodes CASSVGLQKSSGNTIYF.

This rearrangement joins TRBV27 to TRBJ1-6; no reliable D call. This CDR3 comprises 12 residues. CDR1 and CDR2 (germline): MNHEY, SMNVEV (reference sequence). Trimming left V 5 bases short and J 9 bases short, with 8 bases between. DNA of the CDR3: TGTGCCAGCAGTCTGCCGGGTTCACCCCTCCACTTT. It translates to CASSLPGSPLHF.

The chain has TRBV12-5 and TRBJ1-1, with 7 bases aligning to TRBD1. V was clipped by 2 bases and J by 4 bases; unmatched bases: 10. This CDR3 comprises 16 residues. CDR1 LGHNT and CDR2 FRNRAP come from the germline V gene. CDR3 sequence reads: CASGLSFTGDRTEAFF. The CDR3 bases are TGTGCTAGTGGTTTGTCCTTTACAGGGGATCGCACTGAAGCTTTCTTT. The whole variable domain, remainder taken from reference TRBV12-5 and TRBJ1-1, is DARVTQTPRHKVTEMGQEVTMRCQPILGHNTVFWYRQTMMQGLELLAYFRNRAPLDDSGMPKDRFSAEMPDATLATLKIQPSEPRDSAVYFCASGLSFTGDRTEAFFGQGTRLTVV.

The rearrangement uses TRBV5-1 and TRBJ1-1; D remains ambiguous. Germline V gene data show CDR1 as SGHRS and CDR2 as YFSETQ. V was pared by 4 bases and J by 8 bases, with 18 bases between. CDR3 length: 14 residues. CDR3 loop: CASSPPEGLTEAFF. The CDR3 nucleotides are TGCGCCAGCAGCCCCCCGGAGGGTTTAACAGAAGCTTTCTTT.

This chain connects TRBV4-1 to TRBJ1-1; TRBD1 might be the D (6 bases). The CDR3 consists of 12 residues. Per the germline V gene, CDR1 is MGHRA and CDR2 is YSYEKL. V was clipped by 3 bases and J by 7 bases, with 9 bases between them. The CDR3 sequence is CASSQGASEAFF. The CDR3 DNA is TGCGCCAGCAGCCAGGGGGCTAGTGAAGCTTTCTTT.

This clone is a singleton in its sample. The chain has TRBV6-5 and TRBJ1-2, with 7 nucleotides matching TRBD1. The CDR3 spans 15 residues. V lost 2 bases, J lost 4 bases, and 7 bases stayed unmatched. The germline CDR1 and CDR2 sequences are MNHEY and SVGAGI. CDR3 in amino acids: CASSYAQAGGYGYTF. CDR3 nucleotide sequence: TGTGCCAGCAGTTACGCCCAGGCAGGGGGCTATGGCTACACCTTC.

In DNA form, the CDR3 reads TGTGCCAGCAGCCAAGGGCGGGGTGGACAGACCCAGTACTTC. Translation gives CASSQGRGGQTQYF. J is TRBJ2-5 and V is TRBV14, with TRBD2 as a possible D gene (6 bases). V lost 1 base and J 6 bases, leaving 12 bases between the germline ends. The CDR3 has 14 amino acids. Germline CDR1 reads SGHDN; CDR2 reads FVKESK.

The V and J genes are TRBV7-8 and TRBJ1-5; D is uncertain. Germline lookup yields CDR1 SGHVS and CDR2 FQNEAQ. The CDR3 extends over 18 amino acids. V was trimmed by 1 base and J by 6 bases, leaving 22 bases between them. The CDR3 DNA follows: TGTGCCAGCAGCTTAGGCGTCGGTTATTGGCAGGCGGGTCAGCCCCAGCATTTT. Translation: CASSLGVGYWQAGQPQHF.

V gene TRBV7-2 combines with J gene TRBJ2-7; D perhaps matches TRBD1 (6 bases). V was pared by 2 bases and J by 5 bases, with 13 bases between. The CDR3 spans 14 residues. Germline V lookup: CDR1 SGHTA, CDR2 FQGNSA. CDR3 in amino acids: CASSLRQGRHEQYF. For the CDR3, the DNA is TGTGCCAGCAGCTTACGTCAGGGGCGCCACGAGCAGTACTTC.